Below, 7 T cell receptor beta chains from the same sample are listed, as sequenced in a study of blood T cell repertoires in COVID-19. Here immunoSEQ multiplex PCR was the method, and the copy in TCRdb shows in-frame clones only, minus some. The sample yields about 300,000 clones, around 84% seen once. Sample: peripheral blood. The receptors here all came from a human donor with COVID-19, enrolled during active disease. The donor label of this sample is uncertain.

Notes on this clone: One junction end does not reproduce the germline sequence, and a read error may be involved. The J gene is TRBJ2-3, the V gene TRBV29-1; 8 bases align to TRBD1. Germline CDR1 reads SQVTM; CDR2 reads ANQGSEA. This CDR3 is 14 amino acids long. As DNA, the CDR3 is TGCAGCGTTAAAGACAGGGGCGTCACAGATACGCAGTATTTT. Translating it yields CSVKDRGVTDTQYF.

A remark on this clone: This specimen includes other DNA sequences encoding the same CDR3. The chain has TRBV6-6 and TRBJ1-1, with 10 bases fitting TRBD1. In germline, CDR1 is MNHNY, CDR2 SVGAGI (reference sequence). V trimming: 8 bases; J trimming: 4 bases; junction bases outside the gene matches: 7. This CDR3 spans 14 amino acids. The CDR3 nucleotides read TGTGCCAGCCGCCCGACAGGGGGCGGCACTGAAGCTTTCTTT. Translation: CASRPTGGGTEAFF.

This sequence joins TRBV11-1 and TRBJ2-1, with TRBD2 matching 10 bases. The CDR3 runs 15 residues. V lost 6 bases, J lost 8 bases, and 10 bases stayed unmatched. Germline V gene sequence: CDR1 SGHAT, CDR2 FQDESV (reference sequence). The chain's CDR3 is CASRTAGGHRDEQFF. CDR3 bases: TGTGCCAGCAGAACAGCGGGAGGGCATCGGGATGAGCAGTTCTTC.

The V gene is TRBV7-2, the J gene TRBJ1-2; 9 nucleotides match TRBD1. This CDR3 is built from 15 residues. The ends lost 5 bases at V and 3 bases at J; junction bases unmatched: 7. CDR1 SGHTA and CDR2 FQGNSA come from the germline V gene. In DNA form, the CDR3 reads TGTGCCAGCAGCACCCGGGACAGGGCTCACTATGGCTACACCTTC. The encoded protein is CASSTRDRAHYGYTF.

The table lists this clone with a count of one. The genes are TRBV6-1 and TRBJ1-5; perhaps TRBD1 as D (5 bases). V lost 3 bases, J lost 4 bases, and 10 bases lay in between. Germline lookup yields CDR1 MNHNS and CDR2 SASEGT. This CDR3 spans 14 amino acids. The CDR3 spells CASSDPRVNQPQHF. The CDR3 nucleotides read TGTGCCAGCAGTGATCCCAGGGTAAATCAGCCCCAGCATTTT.

V is TRBV28 and J is TRBJ1-2; 11 positions agree with TRBD1. Per the germline V gene, CDR1 is MDHEN and CDR2 is SYDVKM. The length of the CDR3 is 15 residues. With 2 bases clipped from V and 7 bases from J, the junction kept 6 bases outside the gene matches. CDR3 residues: CASSLGQGAQSGYTF. CDR3 DNA sequence: TGTGCCAGCAGTTTAGGACAGGGGGCGCAGAGTGGCTACACCTTC.

This chain joins TRBV19 and TRBJ2-7; perhaps TRBD2 as D (6 bases). V was pared by 4 bases and J by 3 bases, with 22 bases between. This CDR3 contains 17 residues. In germline, CDR1 is LNHDA, CDR2 SQIVND (reference sequence). The CDR3 reads CASSRRGLAREHYEQYF. The CDR3 nucleotides read TGTGCCAGTAGTAGGAGGGGTCTAGCCCGAGAGCACTACGAGCAGTACTTC.